This T cell receptor beta chain stems from a study of blood T cell repertoires in COVID-19. Study at large: Sites in the United States, Italy and Spain provided acute and convalescent COVID-19 samples. From T cells, B-cell-depleted T cells, or PBMCs came the material, which was cDNA or gDNA.

The assay was immunoSEQ multiplex PCR, and TCRdb's table has in-frame clones only and misses some. The sample has a few hundred thousand clones; over 75% are singletons. The J segment lost 6 bases and the V segment lost 4 bases, leaving 6 bases of the junction unmatched. The CDR3 is 14 residues long. The germline V gene encodes CDR1 LNHDA and CDR2 SQIVND (reference sequence). Sequences were obtained from peripheral blood. The clonotype comes from a woman aged 45-65 years with active or convalescent COVID-19. The rearrangement joins TRBV19 to TRBJ2-7, with 10 bases identical to TRBD1. CDR3 amino acids: CASSRGQGFGEQYF. Here the CDR3 DNA reads TGTGCCAGTAGTAGGGGACAGGGGTTCGGCGAGCAGTACTTC. Supplemented by reference TRBV19 and TRBJ2-7, the full variable domain reads DGGITQSPKYLFRKEGQNVTLSCEQNLNHDAMYWYRQDPGQGLRLIYYSQIVNDFQKGDIAEGYSVSREKKESFPLTVTSAQKNPTAFYLCASSRGQGFGEQYFGPGTRLTVT.